This TCR beta chain was captured in a study of cytomegalovirus exposure and HLA in healthy donors. Germline lookup yields CDR1 LGHNA and CDR2 YNFKEQ. There are 14 residues in the CDR3. V was trimmed by 11 bases and J by 0 bases, leaving 14 bases between them. A multiplex PCR was run with 60 Vbeta primers and 13 Jbeta primers. Clones were read by immunoSEQ multiplex PCR, and TCRdb kept only the in-frame ones, dropping some. The sample holds around 150,000 clones. In regard to this clone: What it binds is unknown.

Overall study results and limits: Later analysis demonstrated an association between a missense DCLRE1C variant and TCR beta V- and J-gene trimming.

The TCR sequence derives from a woman aged 60-75 years in good health and CMV-seronegative. Sequencing input: PBMCs. This rearrangement joins TRBV4-2 to TRBJ2-1, with D possibly matching TRBD2 (6 bases). CDR3 coding DNA: TGTGCCGCCGGGACTTCGAGCTCCTACAATGAGCAGTTCTTC. Its protein product is CAAGTSSSYNEQFF.